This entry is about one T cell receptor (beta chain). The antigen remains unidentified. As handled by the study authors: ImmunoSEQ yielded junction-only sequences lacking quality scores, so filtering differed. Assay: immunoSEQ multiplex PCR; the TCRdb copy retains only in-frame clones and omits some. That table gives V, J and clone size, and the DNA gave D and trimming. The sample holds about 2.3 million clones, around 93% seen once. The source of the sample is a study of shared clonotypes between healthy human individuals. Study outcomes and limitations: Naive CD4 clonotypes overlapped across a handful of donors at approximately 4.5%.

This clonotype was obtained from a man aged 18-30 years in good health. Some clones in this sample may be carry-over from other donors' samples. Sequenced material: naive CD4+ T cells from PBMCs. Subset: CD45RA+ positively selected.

This CDR3 is CATSRETGMGGYTF. In nucleotides, the CDR3 is TGTGCCACCAGCAGAGAGACAGGGATGGGAGGCTACACCTTC. The chain carries TRBV15 and TRBJ1-2; 7 bases align to TRBD1. This CDR3 spans 14 amino acids. Germline-derived CDR1 and CDR2 are LNHNV and YYDKDF (reference sequence). Germline trimming cut 0 bases from V and 8 bases from J; bases unmatched to any gene: 6.